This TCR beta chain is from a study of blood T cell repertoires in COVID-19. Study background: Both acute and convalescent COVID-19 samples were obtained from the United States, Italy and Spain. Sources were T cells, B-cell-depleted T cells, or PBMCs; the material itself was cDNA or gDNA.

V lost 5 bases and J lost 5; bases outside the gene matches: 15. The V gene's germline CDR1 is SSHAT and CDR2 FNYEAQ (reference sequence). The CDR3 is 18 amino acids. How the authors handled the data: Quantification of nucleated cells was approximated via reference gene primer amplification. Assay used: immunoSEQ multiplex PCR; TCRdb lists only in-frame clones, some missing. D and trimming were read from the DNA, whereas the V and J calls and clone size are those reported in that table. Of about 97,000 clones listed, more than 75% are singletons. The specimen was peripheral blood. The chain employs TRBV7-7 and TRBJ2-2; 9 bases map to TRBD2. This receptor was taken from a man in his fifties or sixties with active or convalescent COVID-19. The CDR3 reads CASSPLGGGARVTGELFF. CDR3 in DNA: TGTGCCAGCAGCCCCCTGGGCGGGGGGGCCAGGGTGACCGGGGAGCTGTTTTTT.